The present T cell receptor (beta chain) was sequenced within a study of blood T cell repertoires in COVID-19. As for the study in general: Italy, Spain and the United States were the sources of the convalescent and acute COVID-19 samples. Sample material is recorded as cDNA or gDNA derived from T cells, B-cell-depleted T cells, or PBMCs.

Source study methods: Estimation of nucleated cell counts relied on the amplification of reference gene primers. Here immunoSEQ multiplex PCR was the method, and the copy in TCRdb shows in-frame clones only, minus some. V and J calls plus clone size are reproduced from that table; the DNA served to infer D and trimming. The data show under 300,000 clones, 87% seen once. This clone was counted a few times. The TCR comes from a man between 60 and 75 years old who had recovered from COVID-19. The sequencing sample was made of peripheral blood.

The chain's CDR3 is CASSLANNEQFF. CDR3 nucleotides: TGCGCCAGCAGCTTGGCCAACAATGAGCAGTTCTTC. The rearrangement joins TRBV5-1 to TRBJ2-1; unclear D gene. Germline V gene lookup returns CDR1 SGHRS and CDR2 YFSETQ. CDR3 length: 12 amino acids. Trimming took 0 bases from V and 5 from J, leaving 3 bases between them.